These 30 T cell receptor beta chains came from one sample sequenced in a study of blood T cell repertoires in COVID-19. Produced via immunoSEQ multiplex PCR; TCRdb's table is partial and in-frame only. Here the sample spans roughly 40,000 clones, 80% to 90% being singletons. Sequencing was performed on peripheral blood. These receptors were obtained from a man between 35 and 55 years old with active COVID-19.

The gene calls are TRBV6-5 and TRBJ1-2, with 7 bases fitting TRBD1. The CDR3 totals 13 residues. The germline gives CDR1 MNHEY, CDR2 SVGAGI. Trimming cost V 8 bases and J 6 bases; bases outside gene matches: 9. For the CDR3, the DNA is TGTGCCAGCCTCCGACAGGGTTTGGATGGCTACACCTTC. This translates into CASLRQGLDGYTF.

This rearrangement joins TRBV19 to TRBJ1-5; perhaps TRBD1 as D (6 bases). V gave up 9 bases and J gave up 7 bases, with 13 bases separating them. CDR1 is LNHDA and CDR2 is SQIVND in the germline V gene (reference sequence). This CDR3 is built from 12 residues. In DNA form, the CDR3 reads TGTGCCAGCAACAGGGTTGGCCAGCCCCAGCATTTT. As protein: CASNRVGQPQHF.

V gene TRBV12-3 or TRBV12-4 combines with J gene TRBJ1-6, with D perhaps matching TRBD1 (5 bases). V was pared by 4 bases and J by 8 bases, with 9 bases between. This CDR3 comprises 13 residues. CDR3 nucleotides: TGTGCCAGCAGTTGGGGGGGGGATTCACCCCTCCACTTT. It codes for CASSWGGDSPLHF.

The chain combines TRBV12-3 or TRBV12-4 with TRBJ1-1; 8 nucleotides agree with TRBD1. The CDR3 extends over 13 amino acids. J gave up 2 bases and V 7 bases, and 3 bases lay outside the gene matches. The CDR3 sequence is CASNGQGNTEAFF. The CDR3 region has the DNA TGTGCCAGCAACGGACAGGGTAACACTGAAGCTTTCTTT.

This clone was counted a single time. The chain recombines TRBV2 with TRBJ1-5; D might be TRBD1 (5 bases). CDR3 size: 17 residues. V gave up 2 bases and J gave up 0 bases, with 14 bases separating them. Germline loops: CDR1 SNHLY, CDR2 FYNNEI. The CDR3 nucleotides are TGTGCCAGCAGTGAACGGCAGGGAGGATATAGCAATCAGCCCCAGCATTTT. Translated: CASSERQGGYSNQPQHF.

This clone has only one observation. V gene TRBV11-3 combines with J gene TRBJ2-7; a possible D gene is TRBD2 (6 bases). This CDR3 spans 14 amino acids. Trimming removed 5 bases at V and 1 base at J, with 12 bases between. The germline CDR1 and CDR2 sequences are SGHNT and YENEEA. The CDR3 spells CASSREGTSYEQYF. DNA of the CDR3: TGTGCCAGCAGCCGGGAAGGGACTTCCTACGAGCAGTACTTC.

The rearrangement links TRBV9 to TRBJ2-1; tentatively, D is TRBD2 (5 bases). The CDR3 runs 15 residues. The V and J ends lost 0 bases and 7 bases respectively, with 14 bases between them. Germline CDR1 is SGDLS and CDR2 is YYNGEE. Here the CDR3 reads CASSVASGHGNEQFF. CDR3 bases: TGTGCCAGCAGCGTAGCCAGCGGTCATGGGAATGAGCAGTTCTTC.

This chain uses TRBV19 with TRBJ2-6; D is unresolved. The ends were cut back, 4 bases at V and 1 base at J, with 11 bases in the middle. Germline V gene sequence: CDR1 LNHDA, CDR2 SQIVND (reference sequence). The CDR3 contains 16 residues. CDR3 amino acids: CASSTRRVSGANVLTF. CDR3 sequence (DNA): TGTGCCAGTAGTACGCGGCGAGTGTCTGGGGCCAACGTCCTGACTTTC. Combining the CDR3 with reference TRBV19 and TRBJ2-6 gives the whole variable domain DGGITQSPKYLFRKEGQNVTLSCEQNLNHDAMYWYRQDPGQGLRLIYYSQIVNDFQKGDIAEGYSVSREKKESFPLTVTSAQKNPTAFYLCASSTRRVSGANVLTFGAGSRLTVL.

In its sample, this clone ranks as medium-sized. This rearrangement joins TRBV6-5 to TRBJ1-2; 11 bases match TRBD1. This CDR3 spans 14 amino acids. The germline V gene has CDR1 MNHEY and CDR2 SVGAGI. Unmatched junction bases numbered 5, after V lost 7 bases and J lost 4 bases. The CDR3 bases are TGTGCCAGCACTCGGACAGGGGGCGTCTATGGCTACACCTTC. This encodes CASTRTGGVYGYTF.

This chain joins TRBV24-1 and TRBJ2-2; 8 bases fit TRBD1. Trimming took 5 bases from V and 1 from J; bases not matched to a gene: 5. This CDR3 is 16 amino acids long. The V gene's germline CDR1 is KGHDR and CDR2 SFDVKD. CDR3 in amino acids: CATSASGTGNTGELFF. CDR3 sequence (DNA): TGTGCCACCAGTGCCTCCGGGACAGGGAACACCGGGGAGCTGTTTTTT.

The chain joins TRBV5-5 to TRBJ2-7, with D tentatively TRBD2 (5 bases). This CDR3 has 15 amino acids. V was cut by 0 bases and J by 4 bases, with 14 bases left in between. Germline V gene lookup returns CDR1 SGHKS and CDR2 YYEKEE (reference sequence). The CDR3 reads CASSLGGDGLYEQYF. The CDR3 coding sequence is TGTGCCAGCAGCTTGGGCGGAGATGGACTTTACGAGCAGTACTTC.

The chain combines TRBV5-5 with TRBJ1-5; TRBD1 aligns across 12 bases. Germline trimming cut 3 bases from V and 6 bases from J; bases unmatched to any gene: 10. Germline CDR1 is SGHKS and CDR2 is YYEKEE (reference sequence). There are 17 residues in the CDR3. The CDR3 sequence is CASSSRDRGLFGQPQHF. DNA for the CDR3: TGTGCCAGCAGCTCCCGGGACAGGGGGCTATTTGGTCAGCCCCAGCATTTT.

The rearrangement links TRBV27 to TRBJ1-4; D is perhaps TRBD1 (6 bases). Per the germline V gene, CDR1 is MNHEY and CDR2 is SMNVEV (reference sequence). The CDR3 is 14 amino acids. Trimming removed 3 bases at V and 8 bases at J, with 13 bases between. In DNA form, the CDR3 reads TGTGCCAGCAGTTTGGCGGGGGCTGGGGAAAAACTGTTTTTT. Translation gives CASSLAGAGEKLFF.

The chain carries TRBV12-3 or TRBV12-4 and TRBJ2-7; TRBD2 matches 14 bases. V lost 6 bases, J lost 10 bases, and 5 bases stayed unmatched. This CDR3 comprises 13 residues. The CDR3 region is CASSSGTSGSQYF. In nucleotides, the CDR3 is TGTGCCAGCAGCTCTGGGACTAGCGGGAGTCAGTACTTC.

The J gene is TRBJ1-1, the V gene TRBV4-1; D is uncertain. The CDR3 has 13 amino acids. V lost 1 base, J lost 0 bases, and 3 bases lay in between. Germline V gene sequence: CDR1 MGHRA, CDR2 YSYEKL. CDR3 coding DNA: TGCGCCAGCAGCCAAGCCGTGAACACTGAAGCTTTCTTT. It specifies CASSQAVNTEAFF.

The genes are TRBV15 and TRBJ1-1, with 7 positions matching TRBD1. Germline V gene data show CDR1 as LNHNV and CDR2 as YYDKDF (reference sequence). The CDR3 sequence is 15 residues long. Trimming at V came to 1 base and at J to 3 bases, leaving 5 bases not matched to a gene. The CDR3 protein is CATSRGGGAYTEAFF. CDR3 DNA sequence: TGTGCCACCAGCAGAGGAGGGGGCGCGTACACTGAAGCTTTCTTT.

Here the CDR3 DNA reads TGTGCCAGCACCCAGGGCTCTGGGGCCAACGTCCTGACTTTC. This codes for CASTQGSGANVLTF. This rearrangement joins TRBV28 to TRBJ2-6; D might be TRBD1 (5 bases). This CDR3 is built from 14 residues. Trimming left V 7 bases short and J 0 bases short, with 7 bases between. In germline, CDR1 is MDHEN, CDR2 SYDVKM. The complete variable domain, with remaining parts taken from reference TRBV28 and TRBJ2-6, reads DVKVTQSSRYLVKRTGEKVFLECVQDMDHENMFWYRQDPGLGLRLIYFSYDVKMKEKGDIPEGYSVSREKKERFSLILESASTNQTSMYLCASTQGSGANVLTFGAGSRLTVL.

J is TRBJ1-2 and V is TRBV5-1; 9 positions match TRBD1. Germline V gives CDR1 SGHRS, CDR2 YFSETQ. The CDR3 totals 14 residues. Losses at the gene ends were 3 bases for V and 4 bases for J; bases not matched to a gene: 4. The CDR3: CASSSGQGLYGYTF. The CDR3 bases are TGCGCCAGCAGCTCCGGACAGGGGCTCTATGGCTACACCTTC.

The CDR3 nucleotides read TGTGCCACCAGCAGATCCACAGGATATAATGAAAAACTGTTTTTT. It is translated as CATSRSTGYNEKLFF. The rearrangement uses TRBV15 and TRBJ1-4, with D tentatively TRBD1 (5 bases). The CDR3 extends over 15 amino acids. V dropped 2 bases and J dropped 4 bases, with 11 bases sitting between them. CDR1 and CDR2 (germline): LNHNV, YYDKDF (reference sequence).

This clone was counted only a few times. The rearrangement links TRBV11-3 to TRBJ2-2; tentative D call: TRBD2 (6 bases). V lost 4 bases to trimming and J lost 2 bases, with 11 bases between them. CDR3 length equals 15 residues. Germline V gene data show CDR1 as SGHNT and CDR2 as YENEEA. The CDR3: CASSYGGSNTGELFF. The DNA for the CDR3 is TGTGCCAGCAGCTATGGGGGGTCAAACACCGGGGAGCTGTTTTTT.

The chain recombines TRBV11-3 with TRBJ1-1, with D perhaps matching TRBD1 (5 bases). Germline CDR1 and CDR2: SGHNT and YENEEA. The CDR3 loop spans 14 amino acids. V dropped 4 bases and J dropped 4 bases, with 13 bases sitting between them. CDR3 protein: CASSSGSSSTEAFF. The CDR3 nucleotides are TGTGCCAGCAGCTCAGGGTCCTCAAGCACTGAAGCTTTCTTT.

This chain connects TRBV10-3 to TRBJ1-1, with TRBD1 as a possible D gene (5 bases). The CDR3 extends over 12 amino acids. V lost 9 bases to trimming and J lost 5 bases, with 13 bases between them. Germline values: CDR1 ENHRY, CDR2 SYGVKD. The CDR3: CAIGGGLTEAFF. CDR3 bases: TGTGCCATTGGGGGGGGGTTGACTGAAGCTTTCTTT.

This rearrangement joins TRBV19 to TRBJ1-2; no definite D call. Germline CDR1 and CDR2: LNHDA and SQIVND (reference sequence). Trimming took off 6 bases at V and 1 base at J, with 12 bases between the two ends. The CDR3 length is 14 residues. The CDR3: CASSNQQFNYGYTF. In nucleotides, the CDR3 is TGTGCCAGTAGCAACCAACAGTTTAACTATGGCTACACCTTC.

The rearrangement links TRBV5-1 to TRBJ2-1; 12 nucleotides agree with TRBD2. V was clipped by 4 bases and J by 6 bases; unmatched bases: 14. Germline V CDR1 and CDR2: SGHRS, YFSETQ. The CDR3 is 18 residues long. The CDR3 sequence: CASSPVLAGGPSPNEQFF. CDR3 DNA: TGCGCCAGCAGCCCGGTGCTAGCGGGAGGGCCATCCCCCAATGAGCAGTTCTTC.

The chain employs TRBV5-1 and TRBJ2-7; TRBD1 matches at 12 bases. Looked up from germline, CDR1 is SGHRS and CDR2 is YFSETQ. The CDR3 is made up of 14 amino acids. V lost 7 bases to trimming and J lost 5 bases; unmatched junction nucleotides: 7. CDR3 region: CASGGTGGFNEQYF. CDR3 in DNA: TGCGCCAGCGGGGGGACAGGGGGCTTCAACGAGCAGTACTTC.

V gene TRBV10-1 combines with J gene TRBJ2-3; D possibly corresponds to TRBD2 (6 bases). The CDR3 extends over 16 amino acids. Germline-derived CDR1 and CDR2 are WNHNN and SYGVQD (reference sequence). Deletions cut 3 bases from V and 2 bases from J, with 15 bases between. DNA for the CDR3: TGCGCCAGCAGTGATGGTATAGCGGTCGACACAGATACGCAGTATTTT. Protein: CASSDGIAVDTDTQYF.

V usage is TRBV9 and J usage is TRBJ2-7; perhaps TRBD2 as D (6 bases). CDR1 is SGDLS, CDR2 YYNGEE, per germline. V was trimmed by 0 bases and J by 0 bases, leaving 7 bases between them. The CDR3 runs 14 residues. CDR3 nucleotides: TGTGCCAGCAGCGTAGGGAGGGACTCCTACGAGCAGTACTTC. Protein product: CASSVGRDSYEQYF.

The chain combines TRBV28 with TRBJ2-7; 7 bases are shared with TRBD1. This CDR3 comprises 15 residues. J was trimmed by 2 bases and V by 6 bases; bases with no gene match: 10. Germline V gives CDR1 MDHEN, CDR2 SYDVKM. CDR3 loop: CASRKTGVLTYEQYF. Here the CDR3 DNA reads TGTGCCAGCAGGAAAACAGGGGTTCTGACCTACGAGCAGTACTTC. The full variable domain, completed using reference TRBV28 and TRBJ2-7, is DVKVTQSSRYLVKRTGEKVFLECVQDMDHENMFWYRQDPGLGLRLIYFSYDVKMKEKGDIPEGYSVSREKKERFSLILESASTNQTSMYLCASRKTGVLTYEQYFGPGTRLTVT.

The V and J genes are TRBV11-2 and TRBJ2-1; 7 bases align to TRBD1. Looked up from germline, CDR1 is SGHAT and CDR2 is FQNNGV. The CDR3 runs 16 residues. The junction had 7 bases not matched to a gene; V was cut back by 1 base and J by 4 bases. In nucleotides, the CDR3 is TGTGCCAGCAGCTTAGCGGCGATGACAGGGTACAATGAGCAGTTCTTC. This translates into CASSLAAMTGYNEQFF.

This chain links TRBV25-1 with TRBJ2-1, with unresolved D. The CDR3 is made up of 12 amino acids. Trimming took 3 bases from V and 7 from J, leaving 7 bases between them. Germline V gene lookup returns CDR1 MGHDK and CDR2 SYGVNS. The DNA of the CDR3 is TGTGCCAGCAGTGATTGGCGGAATGAGCAGTTCTTC. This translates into CASSDWRNEQFF.